A single sample gave rise to the 17 T cell receptor beta chains below, sequenced in a study of regulatory T cells in long-lasting Graves disease. Researchers made TCR beta libraries by using iRepertoire HTBI primers and running Arm-PCR on CDR3 regions. One entry per CDR3 protein, called by TCRdb with MiXCR from the multiplex PCR reads. The table shows some 250,000 distinct CDR3 sequences, with around 17% occurring only once. Time point indicated: newly diagnosed GD, antithyroid drugs for less than 3 months. The TCR library was made from RNA extracted from PBMCs. Here the sequenced sample was peripheral blood mononuclear cells (PBMCs), taken at new diagnosis, from a patient treated with antithyroid drugs. These receptor sequences come from a female donor with Graves disease.

Ten or more counts support this clonotype. The chain carries TRBV15 and TRBJ2-1; D is uncertain. CDR3 length equals 15 residues. Deletions cut 8 bases from V and 0 bases from J, with 14 bases between. Germline CDR1 is LNHNV and CDR2 is YYDKDF (reference sequence). This CDR3 is CATRGQRSSYNEQFF. The CDR3 nucleotides are TGTGCCACCCGAGGCCAGAGGAGCTCCTACAATGAGCAGTTCTTC.

This clonotype was recorded many times. The chain is built from TRBV11-2 and TRBJ2-3, with 12 bases aligning to TRBD2. This CDR3 has 14 residues. Germline loops: CDR1 SGHAT, CDR2 FQNNGV. V was clipped by 5 bases and J by 9 bases; unmatched bases: 6. This CDR3 is CASSQGLAGETQYF. In DNA, the CDR3 is TGTGCCAGCAGCCAGGGACTAGCGGGTGAAACGCAGTATTTT. The whole variable domain, filled in from reference TRBV11-2 and TRBJ2-3, reads EAGVAQSPRYKIIEKRQSVAFWCNPISGHATLYWYQQILGQGPKLLIQFQNNGVVDDSQLPKDRFSAERLKGVDSTLKIQPAKLEDSAVYLCASSQGLAGETQYFGPGTRLTVL.

CDR3 amino acids: CSARSPGVNEQFF. CDR3 in DNA: TGCAGTGCTAGGTCCCCCGGGGTCAATGAGCAGTTCTTC. The gene calls are TRBV20-1 and TRBJ2-1, with a tentative D call TRBD2 (5 bases). V lost 3 bases and J 6 bases, leaving 12 bases between the germline ends. There are 13 residues in the CDR3. Germline V gene lookup returns CDR1 DFQATT and CDR2 SNEGSKA (reference sequence).

The chain links TRBV29-1 to TRBJ2-1, with D tentatively TRBD2 (5 bases). Germline values: CDR1 SQVTM, CDR2 ANQGSEA. This CDR3 comprises 12 residues. V dropped 5 bases and J dropped 8 bases, with 13 bases sitting between them. The CDR3 loop reads CSVSKLADEQFF. Written as DNA, the CDR3 is TGCAGCGTTAGCAAGCTAGCAGATGAGCAGTTCTTC.

With regard to this clonotype: The junction shows a germline mismatch at one end, possibly a read error. This chain links TRBV28 with TRBJ2-7; TRBD2 agrees at 12 bases. The CDR3 runs 15 residues. Germline V gene sequence: CDR1 MDHEN, CDR2 SYDVKM. The CDR3, as DNA: TGTGCCAGCAGCCTAGCGGGAGGGGGACCCTACGAGCAGCACTTC. This encodes CASSLAGGGPYEQHF.

This clonotype was counted many times. This rearrangement joins TRBV28 to TRBJ1-2, with D possibly TRBD1 on 5 matching bases. Trimming took 7 bases from V and 3 from J, leaving 12 bases between them. This CDR3 contains 13 residues. Germline V gene lookup returns CDR1 MDHEN and CDR2 SYDVKM. The CDR3 nucleotides read TGTGCCAGCACCCCGGACACAGACTATGGCTACACCTTC. Protein: CASTPDTDYGYTF.

There are many counts of this clonotype. This chain uses TRBV12-3 or TRBV12-4 with TRBJ1-5, with 9 bases identical to TRBD1. V lost 6 bases, J lost 0 bases, and 6 bases stayed unmatched. This CDR3 has 16 amino acids. The CDR3 spells CASSTGGVYSNQPQHF. CDR3 coding DNA: TGTGCCAGCAGCACAGGGGGCGTCTATAGCAATCAGCCCCAGCATTTT.

This clonotype was seen ten or more times. The chain has TRBV10-3 and TRBJ1-2; D unresolved. The germline V gene encodes CDR1 ENHRY and CDR2 SYGVKD. The CDR3 loop spans 14 amino acids. The germline V and J ends were trimmed by 4 bases and 1 base, with 10 bases remaining between them. The CDR3 reads CAISAVDGNYGYTF. The CDR3 DNA follows: TGTGCCATCAGTGCCGTTGACGGTAACTATGGCTACACCTTC.

The DNA for the CDR3 is TGTGCCACCAGCGCTGGGATGGACAGGGGGAGCGAGCAGTACTTC. It encodes CATSAGMDRGSEQYF. The chain recombines TRBV24-1 with TRBJ2-7, with TRBD1 identical over 10 bases. The CDR3 covers 15 residues. Germline V gene data show CDR1 as KGHDR and CDR2 as SFDVKD. V dropped 7 bases and J dropped 6; count of bases not matched to a gene: 11.

The gene calls are TRBV20-1 and TRBJ2-7; D possibly matches TRBD1 or TRBD2 (5 bases each). Germline CDR1 and CDR2: DFQATT and SNEGSKA (reference sequence). CDR3 length equals 11 residues. The V end was cut by 0 bases, the J end by 10 bases, with 10 bases between. The CDR3 region has the DNA TGCAGTGCTAGAGATGGACGGGGCCAGTACTTC. This encodes CSARDGRGQYF.

This clonotype was found many times. This chain links TRBV11-3 with TRBJ2-1; D is perhaps TRBD2 (6 bases). This CDR3 comprises 14 residues. Between the trimmed V and J ends, which lost 5 bases and 4 bases, there was a span of 12 bases. Germline V lookup: CDR1 SGHNT, CDR2 YENEEA. CDR3 residues: CASSIGTGYNEQFF. CDR3 DNA sequence: TGTGCCAGCAGCATCGGGACTGGATACAATGAGCAGTTCTTC.

This clonotype was counted at least ten times. V gene TRBV4-2 combines with J gene TRBJ2-7; D not certain. This CDR3 contains 14 residues. Germline V gives CDR1 LGHNA, CDR2 YNFKEQ. V lost 0 bases to trimming and J lost 2 bases, with 8 bases between them. The CDR3 here is CASSQEASPYEQYF. The CDR3 nucleotides are TGTGCCAGCAGCCAAGAGGCCTCGCCCTACGAGCAGTACTTC.

To note about this clonotype: A single base is all that separates this from a far larger clone, so a read error is likely. This chain joins TRBV2 and TRBJ1-5; tentative D call: TRBD1 (5 bases). Germline assignment: CDR1 SNHLY and CDR2 FYNNEI. The CDR3 contains 12 residues. The CDR3 region is CASSLGGSPQRF. The CDR3 DNA sequence: TGTGCCAGCAGCCTTGGGGGGTCGCCCCAGCGTTTT.

This clonotype was counted at least ten times. The rearrangement links TRBV20-1 to TRBJ2-5; possibly TRBD1 for D (5 bases). Germline values: CDR1 DFQATT, CDR2 SNEGSKA (reference sequence). V was trimmed by 1 base and J by 2 bases, leaving 11 bases between them. This CDR3 has 14 residues. CDR3 sequence reads: CSARVTDRQETQYF. CDR3 nucleotides: TGCAGTGCTAGAGTTACAGACAGACAAGAGACCCAGTACTTC.

Only a few counts were recorded for this clonotype. J is TRBJ2-2 and V is TRBV6-2 or TRBV6-3, with 7 bases identical to TRBD2. This CDR3 has 16 residues. Germline trimming cut 4 bases from V and 6 bases from J; bases unmatched to any gene: 11. Germline V gene sequence: CDR1 MNHEY, CDR2 SVGEGT. CDR3 region: CASSWGAGERPGELFF. CDR3 DNA: TGTGCCAGCAGTTGGGGCGCGGGAGAGCGGCCCGGGGAGCTGTTTTTT.

The rearrangement links TRBV20-1 to TRBJ1-1, with a weak D call TRBD1 (5 bases). V was cut by 5 bases and J by 4 bases, with 11 bases left in between. The germline gives CDR1 DFQATT, CDR2 SNEGSKA (reference sequence). The CDR3 extends over 12 amino acids. CDR3 DNA: TGCAGTGCTGCCGGCGGGGCCACTGAAGCTTTCTTT. Its translation: CSAAGGATEAFF.

This clonotype was detected ten times or more. The chain combines TRBV18 with TRBJ2-3, with 10 bases identical to TRBD2. Germline V lookup: CDR1 KGHSH, CDR2 LQKENI. Unmatched junction bases numbered 7, after V lost 5 bases and J lost 2 bases. The CDR3 consists of 16 residues. The CDR3 spells CASSDSGRAYTDTQYF. DNA for the CDR3: TGTGCCAGCTCAGACAGCGGGAGGGCTTACACAGATACGCAGTATTTT.